This T cell receptor (beta chain) comes out of a study of blood T cell repertoires in COVID-19. Study in general: COVID-19 samples, acute and convalescent, were from the United States, Italy and Spain. PBMCs, B-cell-depleted T cells, or T cells provided the cDNA or gDNA that made up the material.

Self-reported history from a screening survey and questionnaire set each donor's cohort. The CDR3 loop spans 14 amino acids. The ends lost 2 bases at V and 5 bases at J; junction bases unmatched: 4. Germline values: CDR1 SGHNT, CDR2 YYREEE (reference sequence). In the source study's methods: By means of reference gene primer amplification, nucleated cell counts were estimated. Repertoires were generated with immunoSEQ multiplex PCR, while TCRdb's copy carries only in-frame clones and drops some. V and J calls and clone size are those listed in that table; D and trimming were worked out from the DNA. This sample carries about 170,000 clones, over 80% of them seen once, and the ten largest clones take around 4.3%. Only one count was recorded for this clone.

This chain links TRBV5-4 with TRBJ2-5; 9 nucleotides align to TRBD1. This clonotype was obtained from a woman between 45 and 60 years old who had recovered from COVID-19. Sequenced input: PBMCs or T cells enriched from blood (not recorded which). In nucleotides, the CDR3 is TGTGCCAGCAGCTTACAGGGGGCTACGGAGACCCAGTACTTC. It codes for CASSLQGATETQYF.